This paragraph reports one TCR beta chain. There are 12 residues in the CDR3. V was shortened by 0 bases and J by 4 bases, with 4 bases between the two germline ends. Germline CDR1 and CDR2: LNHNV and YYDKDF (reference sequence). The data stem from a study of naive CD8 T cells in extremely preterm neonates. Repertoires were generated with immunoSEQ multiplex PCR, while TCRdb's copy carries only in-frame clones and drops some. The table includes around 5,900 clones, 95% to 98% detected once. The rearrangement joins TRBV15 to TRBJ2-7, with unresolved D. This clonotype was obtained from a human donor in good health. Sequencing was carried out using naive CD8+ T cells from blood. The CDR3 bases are TGTGCCACCAGCAGAGATCGGTACGAGCAGTACTTC. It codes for CATSRDRYEQYF.